A selection of T cell receptor beta chains follows, all from one sample in a study of regulatory T cells in long-lasting Graves disease. From the multiplex PCR reads, TCRdb called clonotypes with MiXCR, one entry per CDR3 protein. The repertoire includes over 500,000 distinct CDR3 sequences, 15% to 20% of them detected once, and 12% sits in the top ten. These data were also filed under a second study, of T cells in Graves' hyperthyroidism and ophthalmopathy.

Specimen: peripheral blood mononuclear cells (PBMCs), collected at new diagnosis, from a patient treated with antithyroid drugs. The receptor set was obtained from a man aged 18 to 30 with Graves disease. Each CDR3 is given with its conserved first and last residue. D genes are given only for firm matches.

>.|TRBJ2-7|TRBV9
CASSPGHSYEQYF
>TRBD1|TRBJ1-2|TRBV29-1
CSVRGQGAKSGYTF
>TRBD2|TRBJ2-7|TRBV6-5
CASSYGLAGPYEQYF
>.|TRBJ1-2|TRBV19
CASSIKAASYGYTF
>.|TRBJ2-7|TRBV6-5
CASSYSGHYEQYF
>.|TRBJ2-2|TRBV27
CASSFQARGTGELFF
>.|TRBJ1-2|TRBV2
CASRERQAPYGYTF
>TRBD1|TRBJ1-5|TRBV7-6
CASSLNRGRNQPQHF
>.|TRBJ1-5|TRBV12-3/TRBV12-4
CASSPNHSNQPQHF
>.|TRBJ2-7|TRBV5-1
CTSRSLIGGEQYF
>TRBD2|TRBJ2-1|TRBV6-2/TRBV6-3
CATRLAVHNEQFF
>TRBD1|TRBJ2-3|TRBV14
CASSPIWTGDTDTQYF
>.|TRBJ2-1|TRBV20-1
CSANEPDLRTYNEQFF
>TRBD1|TRBJ2-3|TRBV5-4
CASRGQGNTDTQYF
>.|TRBJ2-3|TRBV11-2
CASSSRRGDTDTQYF
>.|TRBJ2-1|TRBV10-2
CASSESVGGINEQFF
>TRBD1|TRBJ2-5|TRBV28
CASSSGGAEKETQYF
>TRBD2|TRBJ2-1|TRBV6-2/TRBV6-3
CASSYPSSGSAYEQFF
>TRBD2|TRBJ2-3|TRBV27
CASTTSGSADTQYF
>.|TRBJ2-7|TRBV7-9
CASSFTMGTGFYEQYF
>.|TRBJ2-5|TRBV18
CASSPLGVERNGEETQYF
>.|TRBJ2-3|TRBV24-1
CATSGGGISTDTQYF
>.|TRBJ2-1|TRBV29-1
CSLRQTYNEQFF
>.|TRBJ2-3|TRBV20-1
CSATGGMSTDTQYF
>TRBD2|TRBJ2-2|TRBV7-9
CASSSQGTSGHTGELFF
>.|TRBJ2-7|TRBV28
CASRYTGSGPYEQYF
>TRBD1|TRBJ1-1|TRBV19
CASRTRGTEAFF
>.|TRBJ2-7|TRBV20-1
CSAREPKGRSYEQYF
>TRBD2|TRBJ2-1|TRBV7-2
CASSSISGSSYNEQFF
>TRBD2|TRBJ2-3|TRBV7-2
CASSLSSSGRGSDTQYF
>.|TRBJ2-5|TRBV7-9
CASSYYGGQETQYF
>TRBD1|TRBJ2-1|TRBV6-2/TRBV6-3
CASSYQGVNEQFF
>.|TRBJ1-6|TRBV28
CASRLGISPLHF
>.|TRBJ2-5|TRBV15
CATSRARTQETQYF
>.|TRBJ2-1|TRBV11-3
CASSLVRLQFF
>TRBD2|TRBJ2-7|TRBV28
CASSPLAGFTSYEQYF
>.|TRBJ1-1|TRBV7-9
CASSQTLDTEAFF
>.|TRBJ2-6|TRBV2
CARRTDRTGANVLTF
>.|TRBJ2-1|TRBV12-3/TRBV12-4
CASSFSTTYNEQFF
>.|TRBJ1-2|TRBV6-2/TRBV6-3
CASSYGPRAYGYTF
>.|TRBJ1-5|TRBV6-5
CASSLSENQPQHF
>TRBD2|TRBJ2-2|TRBV6-4
CASSDSPSGKPGELFF